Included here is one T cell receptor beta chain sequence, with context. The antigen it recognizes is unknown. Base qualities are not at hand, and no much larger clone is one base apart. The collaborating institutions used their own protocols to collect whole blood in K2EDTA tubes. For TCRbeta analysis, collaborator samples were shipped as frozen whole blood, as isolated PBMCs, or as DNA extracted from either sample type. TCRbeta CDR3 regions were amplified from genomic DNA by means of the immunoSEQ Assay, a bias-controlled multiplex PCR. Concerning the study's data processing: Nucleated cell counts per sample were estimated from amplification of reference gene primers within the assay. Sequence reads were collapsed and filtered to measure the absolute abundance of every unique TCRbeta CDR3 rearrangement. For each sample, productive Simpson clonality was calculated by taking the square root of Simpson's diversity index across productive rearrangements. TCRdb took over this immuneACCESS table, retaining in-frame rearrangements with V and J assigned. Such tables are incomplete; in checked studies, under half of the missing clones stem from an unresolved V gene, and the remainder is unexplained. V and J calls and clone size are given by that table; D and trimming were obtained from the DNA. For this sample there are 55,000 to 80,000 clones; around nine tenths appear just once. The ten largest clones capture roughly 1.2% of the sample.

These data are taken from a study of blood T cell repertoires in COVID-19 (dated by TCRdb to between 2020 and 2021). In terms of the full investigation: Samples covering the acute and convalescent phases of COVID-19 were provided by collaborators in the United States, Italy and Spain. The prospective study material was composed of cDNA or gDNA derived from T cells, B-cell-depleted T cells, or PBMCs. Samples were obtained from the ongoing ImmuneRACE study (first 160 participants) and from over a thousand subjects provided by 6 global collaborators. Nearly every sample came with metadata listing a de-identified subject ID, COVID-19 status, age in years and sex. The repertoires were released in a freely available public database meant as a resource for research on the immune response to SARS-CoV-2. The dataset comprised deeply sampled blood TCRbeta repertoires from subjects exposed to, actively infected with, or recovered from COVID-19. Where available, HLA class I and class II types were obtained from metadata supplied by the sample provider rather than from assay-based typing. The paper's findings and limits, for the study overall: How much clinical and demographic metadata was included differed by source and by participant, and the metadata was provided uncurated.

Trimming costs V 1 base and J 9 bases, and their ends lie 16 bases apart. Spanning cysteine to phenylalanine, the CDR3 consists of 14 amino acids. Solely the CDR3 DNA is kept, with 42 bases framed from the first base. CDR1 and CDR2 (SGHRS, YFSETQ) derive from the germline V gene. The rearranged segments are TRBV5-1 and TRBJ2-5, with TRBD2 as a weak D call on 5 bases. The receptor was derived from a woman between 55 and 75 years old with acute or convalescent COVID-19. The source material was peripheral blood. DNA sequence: TGCGCCAGCAGCTTGAGTGGAATACTAGAATCCCAGTACTTC. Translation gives CASSLSGILESQYF. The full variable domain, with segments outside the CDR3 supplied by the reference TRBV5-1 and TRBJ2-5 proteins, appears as KAGVTQTPRYLIKTRGQQVTLSCSPISGHRSVSWYQQTPGQGLQFLFEYFSETQRNKGNFPGRFSGRQFSNSRSEMNVSTLELGDSALYLCASSLSGILESQYFGPGTRLLVL.